This T cell receptor beta chain comes out of a study of PD-1 blockade in classical Hodgkin lymphoma. General observations from the study: Newly diagnosed patients reportedly trailed healthy donors in baseline TCR diversity.

The CDR3 covers 19 residues. Germline values: CDR1 KGHSH, CDR2 LQKENI. V lost 4 bases and J lost 0; bases outside the gene matches: 11. In every patient, relapse followed autologous stem cell transplantation, while exposure to brentuximab vedotin differed. Comment on this clone: What it recognizes is unknown.

Libraries were prepared by immunoSEQ multiplex PCR; TCRdb keeps only in-frame clonotypes and omits some of them. The sample includes just over 35,000 clones, around 70% of them seen just once. The sample was peripheral blood mononuclear cells (PBMCs), taken before the second cycle of nivolumab. The chain joins TRBV18 to TRBJ2-1; 11 bases map to TRBD2. The receptor comes from a human donor with classical Hodgkin lymphoma. The CDR3 loop is CASSRLGLAGHSSYNEQFF. CDR3 DNA: TGTGCCAGCTCACGACTTGGACTAGCGGGTCATAGCTCCTACAATGAGCAGTTCTTC.